The 7 T cell receptor beta chains in this list originate from one sample, sequenced in a study of blood T cell repertoires in COVID-19. Repertoires were generated with immunoSEQ multiplex PCR, while TCRdb's copy carries only in-frame clones and drops some. The profile shows under 200,000 clones, around 87% of them singletons. Input material: peripheral blood. These receptors originate from a man aged 40-50 years with active or convalescent COVID-19.

The chain recombines TRBV9 with TRBJ1-1; the D gene is possibly TRBD1 (5 bases). V shed 0 bases and J shed 1 base, with 10 bases lying between them. The CDR3 has 15 residues. Germline V gene data show CDR1 as SGDLS and CDR2 as YYNGEE. The CDR3 nucleotides are TGTGCCAGCAGCGTAGCTCAGGGAGGGAACACTGAAGCTTTCTTT. It specifies CASSVAQGGNTEAFF.

The chain is built from TRBV5-8 and TRBJ1-5; D may be TRBD1 (5 bases). Trimming took 2 bases from V and 7 from J, leaving 13 bases between them. The length of the CDR3 is 14 residues. Germline CDR1 reads SGHTS; CDR2 reads YDEGEE. As DNA, the CDR3 is TGTGCCAGCAGCTTCGTGGGGCGTGGGCAGCCCCAGCATTTT. It encodes CASSFVGRGQPQHF.

The rearrangement joins TRBV28 to TRBJ2-7; D unclear. The CDR3 totals 11 residues. V lost 4 bases to trimming and J lost 3 bases, with 4 bases between them. Germline CDR1 is MDHEN and CDR2 is SYDVKM. CDR3 loop: CASSSNYEQYF. The CDR3 DNA reads as TGTGCCAGCAGTTCCAACTACGAGCAGTACTTC.

The chain is built from TRBV5-5 and TRBJ2-6; TRBD1 matches at 11 bases. Germline values: CDR1 SGHKS, CDR2 YYEKEE (reference sequence). CDR3 length: 18 residues. The V and J ends lost 3 bases and 0 bases, in that order; junction bases with no gene match: 5. CDR3 sequence reads: CASSWTGGAISGANVLTF. For the CDR3, the DNA is TGTGCCAGCAGCTGGACAGGGGGCGCAATCTCTGGGGCCAACGTCCTGACTTTC.

The V call is TRBV6-5, the J call TRBJ1-6; D ambiguous. V was trimmed by 6 bases and J by 9 bases, leaving 9 bases between them. Germline CDR1 MNHEY, CDR2 SVGAGI. The CDR3 spans 12 residues. CDR3: CASSPEGSPLHF. The CDR3 coding sequence is TGTGCCAGCAGCCCCGAGGGTTCACCCCTCCACTTT.

The rearrangement joins TRBV7-8 to TRBJ1-1; D unclear. Deletions cut 0 bases from V and 4 bases from J, with 9 bases between. The CDR3 runs 14 residues. Germline V lookup: CDR1 SGHVS, CDR2 FQNEAQ. CDR3 DNA: TGTGCCAGCAGCTTAGCGCGGCAAGCCACTGAAGCTTTCTTT. This codes for CASSLARQATEAFF.

The J gene is TRBJ1-1, the V gene TRBV29-1; the match to TRBD1 covers 7 bases. J gave up 0 bases and V 7 bases, and 5 bases lay outside the gene matches. Germline values: CDR1 SQVTM, CDR2 ANQGSEA. This CDR3 contains 13 residues. CDR3 amino acids: CSGGGGMNTEAFF. As DNA, the CDR3 is TGCAGCGGCGGAGGGGGCATGAACACTGAAGCTTTCTTT.